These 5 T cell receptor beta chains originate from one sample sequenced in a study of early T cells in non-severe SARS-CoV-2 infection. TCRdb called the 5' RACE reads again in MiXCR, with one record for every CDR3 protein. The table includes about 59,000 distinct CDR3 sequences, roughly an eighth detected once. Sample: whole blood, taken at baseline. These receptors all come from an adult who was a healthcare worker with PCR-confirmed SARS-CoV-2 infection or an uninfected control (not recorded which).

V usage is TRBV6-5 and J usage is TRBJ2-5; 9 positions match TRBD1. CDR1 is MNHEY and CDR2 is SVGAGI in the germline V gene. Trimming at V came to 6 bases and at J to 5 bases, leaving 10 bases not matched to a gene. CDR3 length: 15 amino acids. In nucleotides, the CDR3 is TGTGCCAGCAGCTCGGGACAGGGATCCCTGGAGACCCAGTACTTC. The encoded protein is CASSSGQGSLETQYF.

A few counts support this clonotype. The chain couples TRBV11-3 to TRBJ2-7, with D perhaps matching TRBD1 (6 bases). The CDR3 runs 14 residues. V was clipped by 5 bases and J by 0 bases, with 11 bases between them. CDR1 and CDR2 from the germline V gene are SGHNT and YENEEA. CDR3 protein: CASSPMGASYEQYF. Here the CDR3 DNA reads TGTGCCAGCAGCCCGATGGGGGCCTCCTACGAGCAGTACTTC.

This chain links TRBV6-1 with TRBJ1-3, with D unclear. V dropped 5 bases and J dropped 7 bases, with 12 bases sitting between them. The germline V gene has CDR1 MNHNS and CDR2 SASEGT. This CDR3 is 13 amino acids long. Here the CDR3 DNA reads TGTGCCAGCAGTCTTGAGCCAAACAACACCATATATTTT. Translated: CASSLEPNNTIYF.

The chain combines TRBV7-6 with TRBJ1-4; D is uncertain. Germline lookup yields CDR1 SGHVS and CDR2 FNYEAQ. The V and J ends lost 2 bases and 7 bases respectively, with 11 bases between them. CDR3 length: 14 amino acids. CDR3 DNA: TGTGCCAGCAGCTTACTGGGAAGAGGTGAAAAACTGTTTTTT. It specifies CASSLLGRGEKLFF. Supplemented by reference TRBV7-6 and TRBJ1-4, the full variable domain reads GAGVSQSPRYKVTKRGQDVALRCDPISGHVSLYWYRQALGQGPEFLTYFNYEAQQDKSGLPNDRFSAERPEGSISTLTIQRTEQRDSAMYRCASSLLGRGEKLFFGSGTQLSVL.

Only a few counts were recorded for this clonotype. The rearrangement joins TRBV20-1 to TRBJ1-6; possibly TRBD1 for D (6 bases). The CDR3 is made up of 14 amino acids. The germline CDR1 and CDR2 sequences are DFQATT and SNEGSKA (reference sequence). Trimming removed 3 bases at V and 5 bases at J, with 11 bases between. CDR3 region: CSARRTADNSPLHF. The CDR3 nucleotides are TGCAGTGCTAGGAGGACAGCCGATAATTCACCCCTCCACTTT.